This T cell receptor beta chain was profiled in a study of T cells after yellow fever vaccination. Generation of TCR cDNA used 5'RACE template switching (which added a universal primer site and UMIs). TCRdb reprocessed the 5' RACE reads with MiXCR, giving one entry per CDR3 protein. The top ten hold 15% to 20% of the sample, which has approximately 610,000 distinct CDR3 sequences, 17% seen once. For this clonotype: No antigen is known for it.

The CDR3 length is 13 residues. CDR1 is MDHEN and CDR2 is SYDVKM in the germline V gene. Trimming took off 1 base at V and 6 bases at J, with 7 bases between the two ends. Study conclusions and caveats: Post-booster repertoires contained most primary-vaccination clones again (roughly 96% CD4, over 70% CD8).

The specimen was PBMCs, collected about 5 days after the first yellow fever vaccination. The receptor was derived from a man aged 18 to 35 who received the YFV17D yellow fever vaccine. J is TRBJ2-4 and V is TRBV28; D perhaps matches TRBD1 (6 bases). CDR3 protein: CASSLYRVNIQYF. The CDR3 region has the DNA TGTGCCAGCAGTTTATACAGGGTAAACATTCAGTACTTC.